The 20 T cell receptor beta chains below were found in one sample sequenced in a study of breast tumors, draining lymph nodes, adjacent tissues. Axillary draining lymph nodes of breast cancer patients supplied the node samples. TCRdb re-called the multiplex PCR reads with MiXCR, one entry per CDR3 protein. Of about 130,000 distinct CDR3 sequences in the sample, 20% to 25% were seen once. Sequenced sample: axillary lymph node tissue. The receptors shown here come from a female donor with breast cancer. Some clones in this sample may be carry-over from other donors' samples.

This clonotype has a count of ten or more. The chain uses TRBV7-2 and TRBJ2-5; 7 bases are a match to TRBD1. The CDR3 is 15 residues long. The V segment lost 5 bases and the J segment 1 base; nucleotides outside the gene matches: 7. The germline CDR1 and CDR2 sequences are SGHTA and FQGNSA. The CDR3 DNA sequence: TGTGCCAGCAGCCGAACTCGGACAGGCCAAGAGACCCAGTACTTC. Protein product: CASSRTRTGQETQYF. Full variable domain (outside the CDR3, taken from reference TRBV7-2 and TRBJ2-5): GAGVSQSPSNKVTEKGKDVELRCDPISGHTALYWYRQSLGQGLEFLIYFQGNSAPDKSGLPSDRFSAERTGGSVSTLTIQRTQQEDSAVYLCASSRTRTGQETQYFGPGTRLLVL.

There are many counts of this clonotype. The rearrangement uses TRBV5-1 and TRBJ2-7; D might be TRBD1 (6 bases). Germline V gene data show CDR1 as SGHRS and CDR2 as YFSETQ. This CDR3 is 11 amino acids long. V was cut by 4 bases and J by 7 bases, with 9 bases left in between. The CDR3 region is CASSRGQEQYF. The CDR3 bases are TGCGCCAGCAGCCGAGGACAGGAGCAGTACTTC. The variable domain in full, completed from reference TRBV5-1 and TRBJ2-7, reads KAGVTQTPRYLIKTRGQQVTLSCSPISGHRSVSWYQQTPGQGLQFLFEYFSETQRNKGNFPGRFSGRQFSNSRSEMNVSTLELGDSALYLCASSRGQEQYFGPGTRLTVT.

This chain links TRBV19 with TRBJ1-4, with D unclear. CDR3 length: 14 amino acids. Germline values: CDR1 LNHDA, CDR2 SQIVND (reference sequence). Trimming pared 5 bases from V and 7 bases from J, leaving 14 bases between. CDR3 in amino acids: CASSFQPLVEKLFF. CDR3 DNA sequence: TGTGCCAGTAGTTTCCAGCCGCTGGTTGAAAAACTGTTTTTT.

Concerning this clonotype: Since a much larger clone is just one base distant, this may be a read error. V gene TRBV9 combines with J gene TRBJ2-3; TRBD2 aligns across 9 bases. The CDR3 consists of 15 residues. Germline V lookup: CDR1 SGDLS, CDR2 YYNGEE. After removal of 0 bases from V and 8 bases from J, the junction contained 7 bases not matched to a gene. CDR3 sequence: CASSVGGRGAGTQYF. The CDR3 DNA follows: TGTGCCAGCAGCGTAGGCGGGAGGGGGGCAGGTACGCAGTATTTT.

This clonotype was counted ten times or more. This CDR3 reads CASSRLQDYYEQYF. The DNA for the CDR3 is TGTGCCAGCAGCCGATTACAGGATTACTACGAGCAGTACTTC. This chain uses TRBV14 with TRBJ2-7; TRBD1 might be the D (5 bases). This CDR3 has 14 residues. CDR1 and CDR2 from the germline V gene are SGHDN and FVKESK. The V end lost 4 bases, the J end lost 3 bases, and 13 bases lay between the germline ends.

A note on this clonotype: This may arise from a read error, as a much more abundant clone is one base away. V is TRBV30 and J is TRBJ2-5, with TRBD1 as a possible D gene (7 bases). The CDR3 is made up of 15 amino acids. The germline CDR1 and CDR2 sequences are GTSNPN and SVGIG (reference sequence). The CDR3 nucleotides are TGTGCCTGGAGTGACAGGGGCAGACTAGGAGAGACCCAGTGCTTC. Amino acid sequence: CAWSDRGRLGETQCF.

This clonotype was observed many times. Here the CDR3 reads CASSLVAGVGNEQFF. CDR3 coding DNA: TGTGCCAGCAGCTTGGTAGCGGGAGTGGGAAATGAGCAGTTCTTC. The chain links TRBV5-6 to TRBJ2-1, with TRBD2 matching over 9 bases. Germline V gene data show CDR1 as SGHDT and CDR2 as YYEEEE. V lost 0 bases to trimming and J lost 7 bases; unmatched junction nucleotides: 5. The CDR3 extends over 15 amino acids.

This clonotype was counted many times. CDR3 amino acids: CASSLAVTGLYEQYF. CDR3 DNA: TGTGCCAGCAGTTTAGCGGTAACAGGGCTCTACGAGCAGTACTTC. V is TRBV12-3 or TRBV12-4 and J is TRBJ2-7, with D tentatively TRBD1 (6 bases). Trimming removed 0 bases from V and 3 bases from J, with 12 bases in between. There are 15 residues in the CDR3.

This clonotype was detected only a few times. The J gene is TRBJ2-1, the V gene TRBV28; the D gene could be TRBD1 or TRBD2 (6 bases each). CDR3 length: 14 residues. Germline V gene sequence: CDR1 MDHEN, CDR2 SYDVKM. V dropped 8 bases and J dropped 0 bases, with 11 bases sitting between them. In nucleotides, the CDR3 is TGTGCCAGCGTCAGGGGAGGCTCCTACAATGAGCAGTTCTTC. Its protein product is CASVRGGSYNEQFF.

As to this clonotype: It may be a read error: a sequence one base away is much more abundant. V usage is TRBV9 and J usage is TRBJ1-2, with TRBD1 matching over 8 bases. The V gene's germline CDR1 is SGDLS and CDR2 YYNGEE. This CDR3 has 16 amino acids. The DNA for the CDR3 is TGTGCCAGCAGCGTCAACCCGTCCGGGACAGGCGGGGGCTGCACCTTC. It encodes CASSVNPSGTGGGCTF.

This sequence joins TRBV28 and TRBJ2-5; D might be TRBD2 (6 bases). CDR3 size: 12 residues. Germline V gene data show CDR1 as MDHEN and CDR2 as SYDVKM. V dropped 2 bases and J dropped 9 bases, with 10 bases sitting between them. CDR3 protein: CASSLSGEAQYF. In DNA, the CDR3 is TGTGCCAGCAGTTTAAGTGGGGAGGCCCAGTACTTC. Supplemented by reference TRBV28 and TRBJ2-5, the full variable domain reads DVKVTQSSRYLVKRTGEKVFLECVQDMDHENMFWYRQDPGLGLRLIYFSYDVKMKEKGDIPEGYSVSREKKERFSLILESASTNQTSMYLCASSLSGEAQYFGPGTRLLVL.

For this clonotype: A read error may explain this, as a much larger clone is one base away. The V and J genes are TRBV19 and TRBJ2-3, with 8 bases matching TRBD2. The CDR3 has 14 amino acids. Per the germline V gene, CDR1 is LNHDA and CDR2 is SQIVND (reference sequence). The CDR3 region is CASSSGTRKDAQYF. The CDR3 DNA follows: TGTGCCAGTAGTTCCGGGACTAGGAAAGATGCGCAGTATTTT.

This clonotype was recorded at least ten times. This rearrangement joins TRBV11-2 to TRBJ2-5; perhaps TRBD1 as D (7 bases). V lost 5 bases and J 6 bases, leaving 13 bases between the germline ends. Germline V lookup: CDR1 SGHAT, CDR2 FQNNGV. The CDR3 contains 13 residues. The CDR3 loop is CASSATGRQTQYF. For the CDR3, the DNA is TGTGCCAGCAGCGCGACAGGGAGGCAGACCCAGTACTTC.

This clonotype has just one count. Here the CDR3 reads CASSPPGGIQYF. The CDR3 nucleotides are TGTGCCAGTAGTCCCCCTGGGGGCATTCAGTACTTC. The rearrangement uses TRBV19 and TRBJ2-4; D might be TRBD1 or TRBD2, each matching 5 bases. This CDR3 comprises 12 residues. CDR1 and CDR2 from the germline V gene are LNHDA and SQIVND (reference sequence). Between the trimmed V and J ends, which lost 5 bases and 9 bases, there was a span of 11 bases.

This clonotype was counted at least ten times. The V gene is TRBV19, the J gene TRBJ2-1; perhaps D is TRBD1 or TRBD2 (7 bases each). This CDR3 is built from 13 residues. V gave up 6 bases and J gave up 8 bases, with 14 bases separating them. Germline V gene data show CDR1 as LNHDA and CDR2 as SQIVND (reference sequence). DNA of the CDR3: TGTGCCAGTAGCCCAGGGGGGGGCTATGAGCAGTTCTTC. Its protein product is CASSPGGGYEQFF.

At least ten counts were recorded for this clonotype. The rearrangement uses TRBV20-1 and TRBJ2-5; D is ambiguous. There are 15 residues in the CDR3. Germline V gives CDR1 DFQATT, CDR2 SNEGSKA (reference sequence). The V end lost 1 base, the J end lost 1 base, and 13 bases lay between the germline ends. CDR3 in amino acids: CSARGHRGPQETQYF. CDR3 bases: TGCAGTGCTAGAGGCCACAGAGGCCCCCAAGAGACCCAGTACTTC.

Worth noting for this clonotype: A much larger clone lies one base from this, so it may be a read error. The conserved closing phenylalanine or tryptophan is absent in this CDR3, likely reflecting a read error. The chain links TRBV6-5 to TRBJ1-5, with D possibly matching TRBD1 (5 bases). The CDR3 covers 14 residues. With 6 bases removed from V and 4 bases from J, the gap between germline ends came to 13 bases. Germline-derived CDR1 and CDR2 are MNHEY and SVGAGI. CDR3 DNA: TGTGCCAGCAGACCAGGACATCGGAATCAGCCCCAGCATCTT. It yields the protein CASRPGHRNQPQHL.

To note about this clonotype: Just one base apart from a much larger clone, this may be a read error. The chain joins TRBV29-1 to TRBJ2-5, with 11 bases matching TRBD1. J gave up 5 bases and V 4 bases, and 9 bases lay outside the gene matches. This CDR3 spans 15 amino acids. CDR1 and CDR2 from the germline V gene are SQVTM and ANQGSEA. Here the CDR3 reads CSVGEDRGRSETQYF. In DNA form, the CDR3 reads TGCAGCGTTGGAGAGGACAGGGGGCGCTCGGAGACCCAGTACTTC.

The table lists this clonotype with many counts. The CDR3 reads CSARPRRAGVIGELFF. The CDR3, as DNA: TGCAGTGCTAGACCCCGGAGGGCGGGAGTGATCGGGGAGCTGTTTTTT. This chain connects TRBV20-1 to TRBJ2-2; TRBD2 aligns across 7 bases. The germline CDR1 and CDR2 sequences are DFQATT and SNEGSKA (reference sequence). Unmatched junction bases numbered 13, after V lost 2 bases and J lost 7 bases. CDR3 length: 16 residues.

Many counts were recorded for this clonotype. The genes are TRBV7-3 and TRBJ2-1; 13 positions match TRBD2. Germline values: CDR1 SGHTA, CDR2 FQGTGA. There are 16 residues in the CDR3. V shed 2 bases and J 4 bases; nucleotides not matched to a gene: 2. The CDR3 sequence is CASSLGTSGIYNEQFF. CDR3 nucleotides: TGTGCCAGCAGCTTAGGGACTAGCGGGATTTACAATGAGCAGTTCTTC.